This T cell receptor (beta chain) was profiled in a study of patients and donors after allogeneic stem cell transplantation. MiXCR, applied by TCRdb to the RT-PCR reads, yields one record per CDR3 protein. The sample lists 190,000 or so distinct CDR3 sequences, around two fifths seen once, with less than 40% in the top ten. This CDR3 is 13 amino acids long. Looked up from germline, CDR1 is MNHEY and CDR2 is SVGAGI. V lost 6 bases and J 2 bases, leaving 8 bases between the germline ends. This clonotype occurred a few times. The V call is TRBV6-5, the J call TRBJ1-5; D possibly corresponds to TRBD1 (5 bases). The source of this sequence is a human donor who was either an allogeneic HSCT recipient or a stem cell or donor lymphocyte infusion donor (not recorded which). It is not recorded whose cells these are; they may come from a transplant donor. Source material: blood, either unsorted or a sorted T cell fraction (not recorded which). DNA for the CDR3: TGTGCCAGCAGACCGGGGGGCAATCAGCCCCAGCATTTT. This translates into CASRPGGNQPQHF.